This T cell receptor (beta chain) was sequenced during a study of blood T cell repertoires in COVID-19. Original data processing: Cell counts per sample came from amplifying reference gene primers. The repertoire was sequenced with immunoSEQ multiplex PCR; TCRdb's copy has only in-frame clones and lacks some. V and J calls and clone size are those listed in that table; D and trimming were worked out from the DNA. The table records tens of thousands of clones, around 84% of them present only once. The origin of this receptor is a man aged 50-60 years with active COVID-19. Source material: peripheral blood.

The CDR3 is CASSPDREGPEAFF. The DNA for the CDR3 is TGTGCCAGCAGCCCGGACAGGGAAGGGCCTGAAGCTTTCTTT. This chain uses TRBV11-2 with TRBJ1-1; 8 bases agree with TRBD1. CDR3 length: 14 amino acids. CDR1 is SGHAT, CDR2 FQNNGV, per germline. The trim removed 5 bases at V and 6 bases at J, leaving 8 bases unmatched.